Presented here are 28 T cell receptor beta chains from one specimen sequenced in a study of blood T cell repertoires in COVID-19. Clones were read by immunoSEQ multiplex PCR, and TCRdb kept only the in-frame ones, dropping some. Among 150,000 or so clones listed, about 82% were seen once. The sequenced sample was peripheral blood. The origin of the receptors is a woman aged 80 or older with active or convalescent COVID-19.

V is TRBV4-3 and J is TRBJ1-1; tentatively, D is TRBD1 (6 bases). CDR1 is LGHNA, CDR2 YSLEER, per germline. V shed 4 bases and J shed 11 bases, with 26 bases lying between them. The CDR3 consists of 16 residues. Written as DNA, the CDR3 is TGCGCCAGCAGCCCCGGAAGACAGGATTTCCTCTTAAGGGCTTTCTTT. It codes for CASSPGRQDFLLRAFF.

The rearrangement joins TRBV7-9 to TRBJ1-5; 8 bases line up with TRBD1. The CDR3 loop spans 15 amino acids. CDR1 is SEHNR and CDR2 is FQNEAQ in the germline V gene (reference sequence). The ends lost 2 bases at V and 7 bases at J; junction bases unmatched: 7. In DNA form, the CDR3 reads TGTGCCAGCAGCTTATCAGGGGGCGAGAGCCAGCCCCAGCATTTT. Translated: CASSLSGGESQPQHF.

The CDR3 DNA follows: TGTGCCAGCAGAACACCGGGACAGGGGCTCCGTGGCTACACCTTC. This gives the protein CASRTPGQGLRGYTF. The chain combines TRBV6-5 with TRBJ1-2; TRBD1 agrees at 10 bases. The germline gives CDR1 MNHEY, CDR2 SVGAGI. The V segment lost 6 bases and the J segment 7 bases; nucleotides outside the gene matches: 11. CDR3 length: 15 residues.

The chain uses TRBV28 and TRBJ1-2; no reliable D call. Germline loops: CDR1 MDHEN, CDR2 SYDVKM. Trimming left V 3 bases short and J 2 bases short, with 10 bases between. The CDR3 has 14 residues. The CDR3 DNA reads TGTGCCAGCAGTTTGGGAGGACCGAACTATGGCTACACCTTC. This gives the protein CASSLGGPNYGYTF.

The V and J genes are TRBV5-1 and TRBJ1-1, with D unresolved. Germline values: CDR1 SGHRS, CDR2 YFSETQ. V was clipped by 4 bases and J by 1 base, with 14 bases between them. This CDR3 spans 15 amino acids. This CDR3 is CASSLRWAGNTEAFF. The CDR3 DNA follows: TGCGCCAGCAGCCTCCGTTGGGCAGGGAACACTGAAGCTTTCTTT.

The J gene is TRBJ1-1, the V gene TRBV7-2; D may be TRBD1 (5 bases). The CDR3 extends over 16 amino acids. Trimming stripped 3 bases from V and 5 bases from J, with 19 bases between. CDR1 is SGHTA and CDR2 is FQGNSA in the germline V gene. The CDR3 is CASSLRLGTGVTEAFF. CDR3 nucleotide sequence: TGTGCCAGCAGCTTGCGACTTGGGACGGGGGTTACTGAAGCTTTCTTT.

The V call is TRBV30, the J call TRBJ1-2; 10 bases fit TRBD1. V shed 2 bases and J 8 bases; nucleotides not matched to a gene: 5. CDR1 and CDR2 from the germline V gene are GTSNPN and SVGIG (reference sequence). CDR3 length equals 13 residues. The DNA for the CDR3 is TGTGCCTGGAGTTCCGGGACAGGGGTGGGCTACACCTTC. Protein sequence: CAWSSGTGVGYTF.

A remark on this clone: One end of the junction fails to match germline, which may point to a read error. The CDR3, as DNA: TGTGCCAGCAGCCGACAGGGGGCGGTACGGTTC. Amino acids: CASSRQGAVRF. The rearrangement links TRBV2 to TRBJ2-7; TRBD1 matches 10 bases. The CDR3 has 11 residues. Per the germline V gene, CDR1 is SNHLY and CDR2 is FYNNEI.

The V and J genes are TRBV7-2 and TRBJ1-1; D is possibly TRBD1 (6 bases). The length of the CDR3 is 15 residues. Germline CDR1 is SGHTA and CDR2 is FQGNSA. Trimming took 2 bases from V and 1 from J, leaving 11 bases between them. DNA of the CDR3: TGTGCCAGCAGCTTATCGGGGGGCGGGAACACTGAAGCTTTCTTT. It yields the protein CASSLSGGGNTEAFF. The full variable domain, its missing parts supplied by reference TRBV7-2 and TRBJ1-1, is GAGVSQSPSNKVTEKGKDVELRCDPISGHTALYWYRQSLGQGLEFLIYFQGNSAPDKSGLPSDRFSAERTGGSVSTLTIQRTQQEDSAVYLCASSLSGGGNTEAFFGQGTRLTVV.

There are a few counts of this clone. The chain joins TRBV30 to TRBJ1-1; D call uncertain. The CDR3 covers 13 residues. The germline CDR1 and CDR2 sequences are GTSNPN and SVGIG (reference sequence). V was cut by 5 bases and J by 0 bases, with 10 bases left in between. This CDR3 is CAWVKTVNTEAFF. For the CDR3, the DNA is TGTGCCTGGGTCAAGACTGTGAACACTGAAGCTTTCTTT.

The CDR3, as DNA: TGCGCCAGCAGCCCTAACGGCTTCCGGGGGAACACTGAAGCTTTCTTT. As protein: CASSPNGFRGNTEAFF. V and J are TRBV4-1 and TRBJ1-1; D gene uncertain. The CDR3 contains 16 residues. V was trimmed by 4 bases and J by 1 base, leaving 16 bases between them. The germline gives CDR1 MGHRA, CDR2 YSYEKL.

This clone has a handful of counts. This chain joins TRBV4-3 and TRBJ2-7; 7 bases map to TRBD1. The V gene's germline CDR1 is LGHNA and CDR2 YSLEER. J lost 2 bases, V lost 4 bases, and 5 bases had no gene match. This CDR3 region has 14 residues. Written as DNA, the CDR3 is TGCGCCAGCAGCCCTAGGACAGGTACCTACGAGCAGTACTTC. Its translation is CASSPRTGTYEQYF.

CDR3 coding DNA: TGTGCCAGCAGCATGACTAGTTTGGGGCAGTTCTTC. Protein: CASSMTSLGQFF. The chain has TRBV7-9 and TRBJ2-1; D is perhaps TRBD2 (6 bases). V shed 5 bases and J shed 12 bases, with 14 bases lying between them. Germline V CDR1 and CDR2: SEHNR, FQNEAQ (reference sequence). The CDR3 spans 12 residues.

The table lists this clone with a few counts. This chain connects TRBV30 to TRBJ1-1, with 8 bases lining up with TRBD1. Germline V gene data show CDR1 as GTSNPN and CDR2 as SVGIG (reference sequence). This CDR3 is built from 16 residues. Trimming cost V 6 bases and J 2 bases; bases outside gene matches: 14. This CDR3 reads CACFIRQGRSNTEAFF. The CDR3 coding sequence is TGTGCCTGCTTTATAAGACAGGGGAGGAGTAACACTGAAGCTTTCTTT.

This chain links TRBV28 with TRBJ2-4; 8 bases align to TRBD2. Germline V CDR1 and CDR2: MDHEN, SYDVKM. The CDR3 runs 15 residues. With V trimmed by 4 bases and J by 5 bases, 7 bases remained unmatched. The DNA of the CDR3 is TGTGCCAGCAGTTGGGGAGCGGGGGCCCAAAACATTCAGTACTTC. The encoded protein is CASSWGAGAQNIQYF.

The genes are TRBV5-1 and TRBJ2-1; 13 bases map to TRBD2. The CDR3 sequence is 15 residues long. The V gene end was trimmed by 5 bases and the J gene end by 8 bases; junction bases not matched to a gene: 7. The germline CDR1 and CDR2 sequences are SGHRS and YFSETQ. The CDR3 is CASSLLAGGPDEQFF. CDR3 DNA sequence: TGCGCCAGCAGTTTACTAGCGGGGGGGCCTGATGAGCAGTTCTTC.

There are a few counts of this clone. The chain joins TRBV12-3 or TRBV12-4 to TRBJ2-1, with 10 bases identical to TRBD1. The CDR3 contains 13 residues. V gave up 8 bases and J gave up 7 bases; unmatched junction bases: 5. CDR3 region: CASRQGARNEQFF. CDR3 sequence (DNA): TGTGCCAGCCGACAGGGGGCAAGGAATGAGCAGTTCTTC.

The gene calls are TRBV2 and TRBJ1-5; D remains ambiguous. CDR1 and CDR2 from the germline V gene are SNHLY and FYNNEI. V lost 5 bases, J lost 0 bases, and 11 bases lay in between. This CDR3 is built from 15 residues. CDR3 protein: CASSPSQNSNQPQHF. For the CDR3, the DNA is TGTGCCAGCAGTCCTTCACAGAATAGCAATCAGCCCCAGCATTTT.

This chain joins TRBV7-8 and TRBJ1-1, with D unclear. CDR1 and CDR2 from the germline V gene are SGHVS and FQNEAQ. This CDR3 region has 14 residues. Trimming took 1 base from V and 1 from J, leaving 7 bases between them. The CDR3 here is CASSLELGNTEAFF. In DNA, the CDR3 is TGTGCCAGCAGCTTAGAGCTCGGGAACACTGAAGCTTTCTTT.

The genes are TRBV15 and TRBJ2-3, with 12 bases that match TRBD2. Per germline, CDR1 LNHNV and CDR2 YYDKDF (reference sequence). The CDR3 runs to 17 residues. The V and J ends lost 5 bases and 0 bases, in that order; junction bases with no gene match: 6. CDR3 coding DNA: TGTGCCACCAGCCTAGCGGGGGGGTTTGGTAGCACAGATACGCAGTATTTT. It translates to CATSLAGGFGSTDTQYF. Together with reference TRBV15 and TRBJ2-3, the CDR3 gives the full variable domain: DAMVIQNPRYQVTQFGKPVTLSCSQTLNHNVMYWYQQKSSQAPKLLFHYYDKDFNNEADTPDNFQSRRPNTSFCFLDIRSPGLGDTAMYLCATSLAGGFGSTDTQYFGPGTRLTVL.

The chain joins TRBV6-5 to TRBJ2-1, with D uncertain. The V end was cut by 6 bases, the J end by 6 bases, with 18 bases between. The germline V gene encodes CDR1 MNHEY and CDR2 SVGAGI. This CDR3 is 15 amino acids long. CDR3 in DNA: TGTGCCAGCAGGGTCGGCCCCGCGGCTCGCAATGAGCAGTTCTTC. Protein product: CASRVGPAARNEQFF.

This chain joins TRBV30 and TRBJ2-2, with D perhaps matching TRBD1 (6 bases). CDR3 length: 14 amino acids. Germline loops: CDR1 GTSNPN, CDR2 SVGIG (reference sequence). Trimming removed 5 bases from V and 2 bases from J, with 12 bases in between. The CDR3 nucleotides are TGTGCCTGGGCTGGGACATCTAACACCGGGGAGCTGTTTTTT. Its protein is CAWAGTSNTGELFF.

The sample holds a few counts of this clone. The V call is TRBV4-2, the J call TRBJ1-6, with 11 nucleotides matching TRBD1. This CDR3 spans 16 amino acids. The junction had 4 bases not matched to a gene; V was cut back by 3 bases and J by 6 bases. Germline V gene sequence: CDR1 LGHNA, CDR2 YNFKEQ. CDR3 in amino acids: CASSQGQGGTNSPLHF. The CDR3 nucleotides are TGTGCCAGCAGCCAGGGACAGGGGGGAACTAATTCACCCCTCCACTTT.

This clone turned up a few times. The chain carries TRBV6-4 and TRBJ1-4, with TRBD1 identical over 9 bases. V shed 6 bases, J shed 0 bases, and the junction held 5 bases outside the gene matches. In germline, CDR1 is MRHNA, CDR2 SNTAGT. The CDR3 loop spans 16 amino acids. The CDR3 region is CASRRGQGPTNEKLFF. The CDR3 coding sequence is TGTGCCAGCAGGAGGGGACAGGGACCAACTAATGAAAAACTGTTTTTT.

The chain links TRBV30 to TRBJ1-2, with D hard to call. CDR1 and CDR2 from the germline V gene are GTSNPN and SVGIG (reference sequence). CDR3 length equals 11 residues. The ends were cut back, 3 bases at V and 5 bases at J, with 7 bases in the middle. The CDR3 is CAWRAVYGYTF. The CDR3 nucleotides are TGTGCCTGGAGGGCGGTTTATGGCTACACCTTC.

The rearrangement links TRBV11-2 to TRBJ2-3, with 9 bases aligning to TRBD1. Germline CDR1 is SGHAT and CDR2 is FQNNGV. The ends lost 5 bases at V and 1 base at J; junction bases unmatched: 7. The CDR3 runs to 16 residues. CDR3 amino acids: CASSQGQGRGTDTQYF. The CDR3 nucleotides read TGTGCCAGCAGCCAGGGACAGGGTCGGGGCACAGATACGCAGTATTTT.

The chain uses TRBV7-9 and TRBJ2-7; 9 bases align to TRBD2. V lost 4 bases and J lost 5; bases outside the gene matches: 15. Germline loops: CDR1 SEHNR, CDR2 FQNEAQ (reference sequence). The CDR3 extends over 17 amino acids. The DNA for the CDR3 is TGTGCCAGCAGCTCACCGGGACTAGCAGTCGGGCTTGACGAGCAGTACTTC. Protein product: CASSSPGLAVGLDEQYF. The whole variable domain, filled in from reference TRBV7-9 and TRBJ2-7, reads DTGVSQNPRHKITKRGQNVTFRCDPISEHNRLYWYRQTLGQGPEFLTYFQNEAQLEKSRLLSDRFSAERPKGSFSTLEIQRTEQGDSAMYLCASSSPGLAVGLDEQYFGPGTRLTVT.

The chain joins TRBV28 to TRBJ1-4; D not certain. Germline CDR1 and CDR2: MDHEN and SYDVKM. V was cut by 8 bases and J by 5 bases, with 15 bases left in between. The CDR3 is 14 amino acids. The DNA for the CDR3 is TGTGCCAGCCTGGCTGCGGGTGCCAATGAAAAACTGTTTTTT. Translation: CASLAAGANEKLFF.